The present entry profiles one T cell receptor (beta chain) with its context. Its target is not known. Source study methods: A productive frequency of 2.59 x 10-5 was the lowest detectable. The assay was immunoSEQ multiplex PCR, and TCRdb's table has in-frame clones only and misses some. V and J calls and clone size come straight from that table; D and trimming were deduced from the DNA. The data hold 25,000 to 35,000 clones, with around four fifths observed a single time. The CDR3 extends over 15 amino acids. CDR1 and CDR2 from the germline V gene are MDHEN and SYDVKM. V was shortened by 5 bases and J by 0 bases, with 11 bases between the two germline ends. This entry belongs to a study of STAT5B mutations in CD4+ large granular lymphocyte leukemia. Findings and caveats of the study: Main leukemic clonotypes were patient-specific, but around 25% appeared at low frequency elsewhere.

The sample was CD4+ T cells from blood buffy coats. The receptor's source is a human donor in good health. The V call is TRBV28, the J call TRBJ1-5; maybe TRBD1 (5 bases). Here the CDR3 reads CASSPTVVSNQPQHF. The CDR3 region has the DNA TGTGCCAGCAGTCCGACAGTAGTTAGCAATCAGCCCCAGCATTTT.